A selection of T cell receptor beta chains follows, all from one sample in a study of blood T cell repertoires in COVID-19. The protocol was immunoSEQ multiplex PCR, while the TCRdb copy is restricted to in-frame clones and leaves out a portion. The table has 200,000 to 300,000 clones, 84% seen once. The sample consisted of peripheral blood. Receptor source: a man aged 55 to 69 with acute or convalescent COVID-19. CDR3s include the opening cysteine and the closing phenylalanine or tryptophan. D genes are given only for firm matches. Clone size is stated in some rows and not others, as once, few, many or a class when expanded.

v_gene: TRBV5-1; abundance: .; j_gene: TRBJ2-1; d_gene: .; CDR3aa: CATKGGDYNEQFF; CDR3nt: TGCGCCACCAAGGGGGGGGACTACAATGAGCAGTTCTTC
v_gene: TRBV1; abundance: .; j_gene: TRBJ1-2; d_gene: .; CDR3aa: CTSSPPQGYTF; CDR3nt: TGCACCAGCAGCCCCCCCCAAGGCTACACCTTC
v_gene: TRBV19; abundance: .; j_gene: TRBJ1-5; d_gene: .; CDR3aa: CASSNPSRGGKHSNQPQHF; CDR3nt: TGTGCCAGTAGTAACCCGAGTAGGGGAGGAAAGCATAGCAATCAGCCCCAGCATTTT
v_gene: TRBV28; abundance: once; j_gene: TRBJ1-4; d_gene: TRBD1; CDR3aa: CATRRGTGNEKLFF; CDR3nt: TGTGCCACCCGGAGGGGGACAGGGAATGAAAAACTGTTTTTT
v_gene: TRBV30; abundance: .; j_gene: TRBJ1-1; d_gene: .; CDR3aa: CAWSETERAFF; CDR3nt: TGTGCCTGGAGTGAAACTGAGCGGGCTTTCTTT
v_gene: TRBV6-5; abundance: .; j_gene: TRBJ1-4; d_gene: TRBD1; CDR3aa: CASSPPSTGVEKLFF; CDR3nt: TGTGCCAGCAGTCCTCCCTCGACAGGGGTGGAAAAACTGTTTTTT
v_gene: TRBV6-5; abundance: .; j_gene: TRBJ2-7; d_gene: .; CDR3aa: CASRLVRESYEQYF; CDR3nt: TGTGCCAGCAGACTCGTCAGGGAATCCTACGAGCAGTACTTC
v_gene: TRBV19; abundance: .; j_gene: TRBJ2-1; d_gene: TRBD2; CDR3aa: CASRRSAGGSSYNEQFF; CDR3nt: TGTGCCAGTAGGCGGTCAGCGGGAGGTAGCTCCTACAATGAGCAGTTCTTC
v_gene: TRBV19; abundance: .; j_gene: TRBJ2-1; d_gene: TRBD2; CDR3aa: CASSYLAGYNEQFF; CDR3nt: TGTGCCAGTAGTTACCTAGCGGGGTACAATGAGCAGTTCTTC
v_gene: TRBV25-1; abundance: .; j_gene: TRBJ2-2; d_gene: TRBD1; CDR3aa: CASSSDRDTGELFF; CDR3nt: TGTGCCAGCAGCTCGGACAGGGACACCGGGGAGCTGTTTTTT
v_gene: TRBV28; abundance: few; j_gene: TRBJ2-1; d_gene: TRBD2; CDR3aa: CASSVLAASSYNEQFF; CDR3nt: TGTGCCAGCAGTGTCCTAGCGGCGAGCTCCTACAATGAGCAGTTCTTC
v_gene: TRBV30; abundance: .; j_gene: TRBJ2-3; d_gene: .; CDR3aa: CAWSSLGGYSTDTQYF; CDR3nt: TGTGCCTGGAGTTCCTTGGGAGGCTACAGCACAGATACGCAGTATTTT
v_gene: TRBV7-9; abundance: .; j_gene: TRBJ1-3; d_gene: .; CDR3aa: CASSFLGAGGNTIYF; CDR3nt: TGTGCCAGCAGCTTCCTAGGCGCGGGAGGAAACACCATATATTTT
v_gene: TRBV27; abundance: .; j_gene: TRBJ2-6; d_gene: .; CDR3aa: CASSPLRDWDVSGANVLTF; CDR3nt: TGTGCCAGCAGTCCTCTCCGGGACTGGGACGTCTCTGGGGCCAACGTCCTGACTTTC
v_gene: TRBV27; abundance: .; j_gene: TRBJ1-5; d_gene: .; CDR3aa: CASSLSGSNQPQHF; CDR3nt: TGTGCCAGCAGTTTGTCAGGGAGCAATCAGCCCCAGCATTTT
v_gene: TRBV18; abundance: .; j_gene: TRBJ2-7; d_gene: .; CDR3aa: CASSPPENPYEQYF; CDR3nt: TGTGCCAGCTCACCACCGGAGAACCCCTACGAGCAGTACTTC
v_gene: TRBV5-1; abundance: .; j_gene: TRBJ2-5; d_gene: TRBD2; CDR3aa: CASSLGGSGVQETQYF; CDR3nt: TGCGCCAGCAGCTTGGGGGGTAGCGGGGTACAAGAGACCCAGTACTTC
v_gene: TRBV7-2; abundance: .; j_gene: TRBJ2-1; d_gene: TRBD2; CDR3aa: CASSLTSGNSYNEQFF; CDR3nt: TGTGCCAGCAGCTTAACTAGCGGAAACTCCTACAATGAGCAGTTCTTC
v_gene: TRBV2; abundance: .; j_gene: TRBJ1-2; d_gene: .; CDR3aa: CASSENNRAGGYTF; CDR3nt: TGTGCCAGCAGTGAAAATAACAGGGCTGGTGGCTACACCTTC
v_gene: TRBV6-5; abundance: .; j_gene: TRBJ1-5; d_gene: TRBD1; CDR3aa: CASTSGQSNQPQHF; CDR3nt: TGTGCCAGCACCTCGGGACAGAGTAATCAGCCCCAGCATTTT
v_gene: TRBV11-2; abundance: .; j_gene: TRBJ2-3; d_gene: TRBD2; CDR3aa: CASLASGSVNTQYF; CDR3nt: TGTGCCAGCCTGGCAAGCGGGAGCGTGAATACGCAGTATTTT
v_gene: TRBV18; abundance: few; j_gene: TRBJ2-7; d_gene: .; CDR3aa: CASSPRQGRSYEQYF; CDR3nt: TGTGCCAGCTCTCCGAGGCAGGGGAGATCCTACGAGCAGTACTTC
v_gene: TRBV4-3; abundance: .; j_gene: TRBJ2-1; d_gene: .; CDR3aa: CASSQDGGLALYNEQFF; CDR3nt: TGCGCCAGCAGCCAAGACGGAGGGCTAGCCCTCTACAATGAGCAGTTCTTC
v_gene: TRBV21-1; abundance: .; j_gene: TRBJ2-1; d_gene: .; CDR3aa: CASSKGGLAENNEQFF; CDR3nt: TGTGCCAGCAGCAAAGGGGGACTAGCGGAAAACAATGAGCAGTTCTTC
v_gene: TRBV7-3; abundance: .; j_gene: TRBJ2-3; d_gene: TRBD2; CDR3aa: CASSLGLAGGYSSTDTQYF; CDR3nt: TGTGCCAGCAGCTTGGGACTAGCGGGGGGTTATTCTAGCACAGATACGCAGTATTTT
v_gene: TRBV7-9; abundance: few; j_gene: TRBJ1-4; d_gene: .; CDR3aa: CASSLASQADLFF; CDR3nt: TGTGCCAGCAGCTTAGCATCGCAGGCAGACCTGTTTTTT
v_gene: TRBV7-3; abundance: once; j_gene: TRBJ2-3; d_gene: TRBD2; CDR3aa: CASSLGTSGTDTQYF; CDR3nt: TGTGCCAGCAGCTTAGGCACTAGCGGCACAGATACGCAGTATTTT
v_gene: TRBV7-8; abundance: .; j_gene: TRBJ1-6; d_gene: .; CDR3aa: CASSLGSVNSPLHF; CDR3nt: TGTGCCAGCAGCTTAGGAAGCGTTAATTCACCCCTCCACTTT
v_gene: TRBV7-3; abundance: .; j_gene: TRBJ2-6; d_gene: .; CDR3aa: CASSLRGAGANVLTF; CDR3nt: TGTGCCAGCAGCTTACGGGGTGCAGGGGCGAACGTCCTGACTTTC